This entry describes one TCR beta chain. The antigen remains undetermined. Template material for amplifying TCR beta CDR3 regions consisted of RNA transcripts. The study used the HTBI primer set for a first-round RT-PCR of the TCR CDR3. MiXCR, applied by TCRdb to the multiplex PCR reads, yields one record per CDR3 protein. The data show around 520,000 distinct CDR3 sequences, with approximately 24% seen just once and approximately 10% held by the top ten. The source of the sample is a study of T cells in Graves' hyperthyroidism and ophthalmopathy. Study-level results: Blood held most thyroid clonotypes expanded above 0.001 frequency. Before onset, ophthalmopathy was predicted by the model a median roughly 6.8 months earlier.

This CDR3 has 13 amino acids. V lost 4 bases to trimming and J lost 5 bases, with 11 bases between them. Germline CDR1 reads MNHEY; CDR2 reads SVGEGT. Sequencing was done on a sample of blood. The V and J genes are TRBV6-2 or TRBV6-3 and TRBJ1-1, with D tentatively TRBD1 (6 bases). This sequence was found in a woman under 40 with Graves' ophthalmopathy. The CDR3 sequence: CASSLQGWTEAFF. DNA of the CDR3: TGTGCCAGCAGTTTACAGGGTTGGACTGAAGCTTTCTTT.